This is a list of T cell receptor beta chains from one sample in a study of blood T cell repertoires in COVID-19. TCRdb's copy holds only in-frame clones and misses some; the assay was immunoSEQ multiplex PCR. The sample lists a few hundred thousand clones; roughly 87% were seen once. Sequenced material: peripheral blood. These receptors were collected from a man aged 35 to 55 with active or convalescent COVID-19. The CDR3 runs from the conserved cysteine through the conserved F or W. The order of the fields is V gene, clone size, J gene, D gene, CDR3 protein, CDR3 DNA. D genes are given only for firm matches. Clone size is stated in some rows and not others, as once, few, many or a class when expanded.

TRBV5-1	.	TRBJ2-3	TRBD2	CASSSGTRKDTQYF	TGCGCCAGCAGCTCCGGGACTAGAAAAGATACGCAGTATTTT
TRBV7-3	.	TRBJ1-2	.	CASSLGGGSGYGYTF	TGTGCCAGCAGCTTAGGCGGGGGCAGTGGCTATGGCTACACCTTC
TRBV10-3	.	TRBJ2-7	.	CAISAGPVYEQYF	TGTGCCATCAGCGCGGGACCGGTCTACGAGCAGTACTTC
TRBV2	.	TRBJ1-2	.	CASTSPQDKSYGYTF	TGTGCCAGCACCAGCCCCCAGGACAAAAGCTATGGCTACACCTTC
TRBV19	.	TRBJ1-5	.	CASSIAQAHQPQHF	TGTGCCAGTAGTATTGCGCAGGCCCACCAGCCCCAGCATTTT
TRBV6-6	few	TRBJ1-1	.	CASSYADSLRAFF	TGTGCCAGCAGTTACGCGGACAGTCTTCGAGCTTTCTTT
TRBV28	.	TRBJ2-3	.	CATNSITDTQYF	TGTGCCACCAACAGCATCACAGATACGCAGTATTTT
TRBV28	.	TRBJ1-5	.	CASSQGGGPNQPQHF	TGTGCCAGCAGCCAGGGAGGCGGACCCAATCAGCCCCAGCATTTT
TRBV19	once	TRBJ2-7	TRBD1	CASSPREGASSYEQYF	TGTGCCAGTAGTCCAAGAGAGGGGGCAAGCTCCTACGAGCAGTACTTC
TRBV2	.	TRBJ1-5	.	CASSEITTGYSNQPQHF	TGTGCCAGCAGTGAAATAACGACAGGCTATAGCAATCAGCCCCAGCATTTT
TRBV28	.	TRBJ1-5	.	CASSFGPTLREGQPQHF	TGTGCCAGCAGTTTCGGGCCCACTCTCCGGGAGGGTCAGCCCCAGCATTTT
TRBV28	.	TRBJ1-5	.	CASRPTGYSNQPQHF	TGTGCCAGCAGACCAACAGGTTATAGCAATCAGCCCCAGCATTTT
TRBV30	.	TRBJ1-1	.	CAKGLLNTEAFF	TGTGCTAAAGGACTTTTGAACACTGAAGCTTTCTTT
TRBV27	.	TRBJ2-7	TRBD2	CASSSAGTSGTEQYF	TGTGCCAGCAGTTCCGCCGGGACTAGCGGAACCGAGCAGTACTTC
TRBV19	.	TRBJ1-5	.	CASSIRGGSNQPQHF	TGTGCCAGTAGTATAAGGGGTGGGAGCAATCAGCCCCAGCATTTT
TRBV19	.	TRBJ1-2	.	CASSIQGTLLGYTF	TGTGCCAGTAGTATCCAGGGGACACTACTCGGCTACACCTTC
TRBV3-1/TRBV3-2	.	TRBJ1-3	TRBD1	CASSLWGQGARRSGNTIYF	TGTGCCAGCAGCCTTTGGGGACAGGGGGCGAGACGGTCTGGAAACACCATATATTTT
TRBV19	once	TRBJ1-2	.	CASSLDFYGYTF	TGTGCCAGTAGTTTGGACTTCTATGGCTACACCTTC
TRBV7-9	.	TRBJ1-1	.	CASSLGAGPGTEAFF	TGTGCCAGCAGCTTAGGAGCAGGCCCGGGGACTGAAGCTTTCTTT
TRBV7-9	.	TRBJ2-5	.	CASSFSSETQYF	TGTGCCAGCAGCTTCTCGTCGGAGACCCAGTACTTC
TRBV18	.	TRBJ2-7	TRBD1	CASSPRDSSSYEQYF	TGTGCCAGCTCACCACGGGACAGCAGCTCCTACGAGCAGTACTTC
TRBV7-3	.	TRBJ1-1	.	CASSLGANTEAFF	TGTGCCAGCAGCCTAGGGGCGAACACTGAAGCTTTCTTT